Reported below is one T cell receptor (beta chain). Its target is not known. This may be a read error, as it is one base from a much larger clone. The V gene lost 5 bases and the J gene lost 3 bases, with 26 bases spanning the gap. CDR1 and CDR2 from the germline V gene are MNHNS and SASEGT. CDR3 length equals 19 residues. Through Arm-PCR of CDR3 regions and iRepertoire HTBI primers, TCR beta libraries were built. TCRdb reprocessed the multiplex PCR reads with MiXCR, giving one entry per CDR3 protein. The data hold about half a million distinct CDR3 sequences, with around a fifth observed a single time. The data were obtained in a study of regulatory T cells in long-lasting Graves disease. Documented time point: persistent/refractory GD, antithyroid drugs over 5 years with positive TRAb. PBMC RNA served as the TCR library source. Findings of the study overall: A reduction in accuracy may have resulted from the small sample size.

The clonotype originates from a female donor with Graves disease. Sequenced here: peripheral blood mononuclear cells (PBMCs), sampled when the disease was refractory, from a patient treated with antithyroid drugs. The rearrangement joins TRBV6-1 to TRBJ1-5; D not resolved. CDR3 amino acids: CASSPVRGIGLYINQPQHF. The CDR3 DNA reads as TGTGCCAGCAGTCCTGTTAGAGGAATAGGACTTTATATCAATCAGCCCCAGCATTTT.